Listed below are T cell receptor beta chains from one sample, sequenced in a study of OX40 agonist ivuxolimab in advanced cancers. The table came from immunoSEQ multiplex PCR; TCRdb's copy has only in-frame clones and leaves some out. The sample shows some 40,000 clones, just under 95% of them seen only once. The source material was CD4+ or CD8+ T cells sorted from blood, sampled in a trial of the OX40 agonist ivuxolimab. All receptors come from an adult with an advanced solid tumor such as melanoma, head and neck, liver or kidney cancer. Each CDR3 is given with its conserved first and last residue. D genes are given only for firm matches. Some rows have no size entry. The others give once, few or many, or a class for an expanded clone.

CDR3: CASSFDGYEQYF
DNA: TGTGCCAGCAGTTTCGACGGCTACGAGCAGTACTTC
V: TRBV6-5
size: -
D: -
J: TRBJ2-7

CDR3: CASTTWGPGELFF
DNA: TGTGCCAGTACCACGTGGGGGCCCGGGGAGCTGTTTTTT
V: TRBV19
size: -
D: -
J: TRBJ2-2

CDR3: CASSGVWTEETQYF
DNA: TGTGCCAGCAGCGGAGTTTGGACAGAAGAGACCCAGTACTTC
V: TRBV2
size: once
D: -
J: TRBJ2-5

CDR3: CASSFQGSYNSPLHF
DNA: TGTGCCAGCAGTTTCCAGGGCTCCTATAATTCACCCCTCCACTTT
V: TRBV28
size: -
D: -
J: TRBJ1-6

CDR3: CASSLGDSDRETQYF
DNA: TGTGCCAGCAGTTTAGGGGACTCCGACCGAGAGACCCAGTACTTC
V: TRBV27
size: -
D: -
J: TRBJ2-5

CDR3: CASSHLDAGELFF
DNA: TGTGCCAGCAGCCATCTAGATGCCGGGGAGCTGTTTTTT
V: TRBV4-2
size: -
D: -
J: TRBJ2-2

CDR3: CAWSVQRPIAYEQYF
DNA: TGTGCCTGGAGTGTGCAGAGACCCATTGCCTACGAGCAGTACTTC
V: TRBV30
size: -
D: -
J: TRBJ2-7

CDR3: CASSQDFRYWAYEQYF
DNA: TGCGCCAGCAGCCAAGATTTCAGGTATTGGGCCTACGAGCAGTACTTC
V: TRBV4-1
size: -
D: -
J: TRBJ2-7

CDR3: CASSPGQGNTEAFF
DNA: TGTGCCAGCAGCCCGGGACAGGGGAACACTGAAGCTTTCTTT
V: TRBV9
size: -
D: TRBD1
J: TRBJ1-1

CDR3: CASSLDRDEQYF
DNA: TGTGCCAGCAGTTTGGACAGGGACGAGCAGTACTTC
V: TRBV28
size: -
D: TRBD1
J: TRBJ2-7

CDR3: CASSPQGGSYNEQFF
DNA: TGTGCCAGCAGCCCGCAGGGGGGCTCCTACAATGAGCAGTTCTTC
V: TRBV13
size: few
D: -
J: TRBJ2-1

CDR3: CASRRTPWDEQYF
DNA: TGTGCCAGCAGACGGACCCCTTGGGACGAGCAGTACTTC
V: TRBV7-9
size: -
D: -
J: TRBJ2-7

CDR3: CASSILAQDTQYF
DNA: TGTGCCAGTAGTATCCTAGCACAAGATACGCAGTATTTT
V: TRBV19
size: -
D: -
J: TRBJ2-3

CDR3: CASSITGTGSETQYF
DNA: TGTGCCAGCAGCATTACCGGGACAGGCTCAGAGACCCAGTACTTC
V: TRBV5-6
size: once
D: TRBD1
J: TRBJ2-5

CDR3: CASSSSLAGRDGYTF
DNA: TGTGCCAGCAGCTCTTCTTTGGCAGGGAGGGATGGCTACACCTTC
V: TRBV7-8
size: -
D: -
J: TRBJ1-2

CDR3: CASSDTGTSIDEQFF
DNA: TGTGCCAGTAGCGATACCGGGACTAGCATCGATGAGCAGTTCTTC
V: TRBV19
size: -
D: TRBD2
J: TRBJ2-1

CDR3: CASSLVSRDETQYF
DNA: TGTGCCAGCAGCTTAGTAAGCAGGGATGAGACCCAGTACTTC
V: TRBV7-8
size: -
D: -
J: TRBJ2-5

CDR3: CASSGRSQGSGEQYF
DNA: TGTGCCAGCAGTGGGCGATCACAGGGAAGTGGAGAGCAGTACTTC
V: TRBV2
size: -
D: -
J: TRBJ2-7

CDR3: CASSPTSGREELFF
DNA: TGTGCCAGCAGCCCCACTAGCGGGAGAGAAGAGCTGTTTTTT
V: TRBV7-6
size: -
D: TRBD2
J: TRBJ2-2

CDR3: CASSLGGVYNEQFF
DNA: TGTGCCAGCAGCTTAGGAGGGGTTTACAATGAGCAGTTCTTC
V: TRBV5-6
size: -
D: -
J: TRBJ2-1

CDR3: CASSLARANEQYF
DNA: TGCGCCAGCAGCTTGGCCAGGGCAAACGAGCAGTACTTC
V: TRBV5-1
size: -
D: -
J: TRBJ2-7

CDR3: CSARGGYGYTF
DNA: TGCAGTGCCAGGGGCGGCTATGGCTACACCTTC
V: TRBV20-1
size: -
D: -
J: TRBJ1-2

CDR3: CASSPRLAGTDTQYF
DNA: TGTGCCAGCAGCCCCCGACTAGCGGGCACAGATACGCAGTATTTT
V: TRBV7-2
size: -
D: TRBD2
J: TRBJ2-3

CDR3: CASSLALYNEQFF
DNA: TGTGCCAGCAGCTTAGCTTTGTACAATGAGCAGTTCTTC
V: TRBV7-6
size: -
D: -
J: TRBJ2-1

CDR3: CASSQPPMGLNEKLFF
DNA: TGTGCCAGCAGCCAACCTCCGATGGGGCTCAATGAAAAACTGTTTTTT
V: TRBV14
size: -
D: -
J: TRBJ1-4

CDR3: CASSPRDREDYEQYF
DNA: TGTGCCAGCAGCCCCCGGGACAGGGAAGACTACGAGCAGTACTTC
V: TRBV28
size: -
D: TRBD1
J: TRBJ2-7

CDR3: CASSLRGLGLAGVYNEQFF
DNA: TGTGCCAGCAGCTTACGGGGATTGGGACTAGCGGGAGTCTACAATGAGCAGTTCTTC
V: TRBV5-4
size: -
D: TRBD2
J: TRBJ2-1

CDR3: CASSLAKTDGYTF
DNA: TGTGCCAGCAGCTTAGCAAAAACCGATGGCTACACCTTC
V: TRBV7-9
size: few
D: -
J: TRBJ1-2

CDR3: CASSEAGTGLEQYF
DNA: TGTGCCAGCAGTGAGGCCGGGACAGGGCTCGAGCAGTACTTC
V: TRBV5-4
size: -
D: TRBD1
J: TRBJ2-7

CDR3: CASSLEQGASHEQYF
DNA: TGCGCCAGCAGCTTGGAACAGGGGGCGAGTCACGAGCAGTACTTC
V: TRBV5-1
size: -
D: TRBD1
J: TRBJ2-7

CDR3: CASSPGQGTEAFF
DNA: TGTGCCAGCTCACCAGGACAGGGGACCGAAGCTTTCTTT
V: TRBV18
size: -
D: TRBD1
J: TRBJ1-1

CDR3: CASSSPTHQTGGYTF
DNA: TGTGCCAGCAGTTCGCCTACACACCAGACCGGGGGCTACACCTTC
V: TRBV28
size: -
D: -
J: TRBJ1-2

CDR3: CASSLPQGNEQFF
DNA: TGTGCCAGCAGTTTACCTCAGGGTAATGAGCAGTTCTTC
V: TRBV27
size: few
D: -
J: TRBJ2-1

CDR3: CASSLKRVDTQYF
DNA: TGTGCCAGCAGCTTAAAGAGAGTGGATACGCAGTATTTT
V: TRBV7-8
size: -
D: -
J: TRBJ2-3

CDR3: CASSVYAASTDTQYF
DNA: TGTGCCAGCAGCGTATACGCGGCTAGCACAGATACGCAGTATTTT
V: TRBV9
size: -
D: -
J: TRBJ2-3

CDR3: CASSRDGPAYEQYF
DNA: TGTGCCAGCAGCCGCGACGGGCCTGCCTACGAGCAGTACTTC
V: TRBV14
size: -
D: -
J: TRBJ2-7

CDR3: CASSQLAGFDEQYF
DNA: TGTGCCAGCAGCCAACTAGCGGGATTTGACGAGCAGTACTTC
V: TRBV5-6
size: -
D: TRBD2
J: TRBJ2-7

CDR3: CASSEAPGDTQPQHF
DNA: TGTGCCAGCAGTGAAGCGCCAGGAGATACTCAGCCCCAGCATTTT
V: TRBV2
size: -
D: -
J: TRBJ1-5

CDR3: CASSQGAGTNYEQYF
DNA: TGCGCCAGCAGCCAAGGCGCGGGCACAAACTACGAGCAGTACTTC
V: TRBV4-3
size: -
D: -
J: TRBJ2-7

CDR3: CASNDRGDGYTF
DNA: TGTGCCAGCAATGACAGGGGGGATGGCTACACCTTC
V: TRBV19
size: -
D: TRBD1
J: TRBJ1-2

CDR3: CASSLGVYYEQYF
DNA: TGTGCCAGCAGTCTCGGGGTTTATTACGAGCAGTACTTC
V: TRBV27
size: -
D: -
J: TRBJ2-7

CDR3: CASSLGGSGEFF
DNA: TGTGCCAGCAGCTTAGGAGGGTCGGGGGAGTTCTTC
V: TRBV11-2
size: -
D: -
J: TRBJ2-1

CDR3: CASTIGQGAGNEQFF
DNA: TGTGCCAGTACCATAGGGCAGGGGGCTGGGAATGAGCAGTTCTTC
V: TRBV19
size: -
D: TRBD1
J: TRBJ2-1

CDR3: CASSFRETQYF
DNA: TGTGCCAGCAGCTTCCGAGAGACCCAGTACTTC
V: TRBV11-2
size: -
D: -
J: TRBJ2-5

CDR3: CASSEGQGNEQYF
DNA: TGCGCCAGCAGCGAGGGACAGGGTAACGAGCAGTACTTC
V: TRBV4-1
size: few
D: TRBD1
J: TRBJ2-7

CDR3: CAISEAGGGDTQYF
DNA: TGTGCCATCAGTGAAGCGGGAGGGGGAGATACGCAGTATTTT
V: TRBV10-3
size: -
D: TRBD2
J: TRBJ2-3

CDR3: CATSRRLPGLKHTGELFF
DNA: TGTGCCACCAGCAGACGCTTACCGGGACTCAAGCACACCGGGGAGCTGTTTTTT
V: TRBV15
size: -
D: -
J: TRBJ2-2

CDR3: CASSWSAGASGELFF
DNA: TGTGCCAGCAGCTGGTCCGCGGGCGCAAGCGGGGAGCTGTTTTTT
V: TRBV27
size: -
D: -
J: TRBJ2-2

CDR3: CASSPGPSDGYTF
DNA: TGTGCCAGCAGTCCCGGACCGAGCGATGGCTACACCTTC
V: TRBV27
size: -
D: -
J: TRBJ1-2

CDR3: CASSYGSGGSGGYTF
DNA: TGTGCCAGCAGTTACGGTTCCGGGGGTTCGGGGGGCTACACCTTC
V: TRBV6-5
size: -
D: -
J: TRBJ1-2

CDR3: CASSLDRPTATQYF
DNA: TGCGCCAGCAGCTTGGACAGGCCCACAGCGACCCAGTACTTC
V: TRBV5-1
size: -
D: -
J: TRBJ2-5

CDR3: CASSLSSYNEQFF
DNA: TGTGCCAGCAGCTTAAGTAGCTACAATGAGCAGTTCTTC
V: TRBV11-3
size: -
D: -
J: TRBJ2-1

CDR3: CASSSGSISGTQYF
DNA: TGTGCCAGCAGCTCCGGCAGTATTAGCGGTACGCAGTATTTT
V: TRBV7-2
size: -
D: -
J: TRBJ2-3

CDR3: CASSPSGTGGNEQFF
DNA: TGTGCCAGCAGCCCCTCCGGGACAGGGGGCAATGAGCAGTTCTTC
V: TRBV9
size: -
D: TRBD1
J: TRBJ2-1

CDR3: CASSDPGLEQYF
DNA: TGCGCCAGCAGTGACCCTGGACTCGAGCAGTACTTC
V: TRBV10-1
size: -
D: -
J: TRBJ2-7

CDR3: CASSASGNYEQYF
DNA: TGTGCCAGCAGTGCCAGCGGAAACTACGAGCAGTACTTC
V: TRBV28
size: -
D: -
J: TRBJ2-7

CDR3: CASSLSGQGGNYGYTF
DNA: TGTGCCAGCAGTTTAAGCGGACAGGGGGGTAACTATGGCTACACCTTC
V: TRBV27
size: -
D: TRBD1
J: TRBJ1-2

CDR3: CASSIGTDEAFF
DNA: TGTGCCAGTAGTATCGGGACAGATGAAGCTTTCTTT
V: TRBV19
size: few
D: TRBD1
J: TRBJ1-1

CDR3: CASSWGTSNTGELFF
DNA: TGTGCCAGCAGCTGGGGGACTTCGAACACCGGGGAGCTGTTTTTT
V: TRBV5-4
size: once
D: -
J: TRBJ2-2

CDR3: CASSPVITRIIHEKLFF
DNA: TGTGCCAGCAGTCCAGTTATTACTAGGATTATACATGAAAAACTGTTTTTT
V: TRBV27
size: -
D: -
J: TRBJ1-4